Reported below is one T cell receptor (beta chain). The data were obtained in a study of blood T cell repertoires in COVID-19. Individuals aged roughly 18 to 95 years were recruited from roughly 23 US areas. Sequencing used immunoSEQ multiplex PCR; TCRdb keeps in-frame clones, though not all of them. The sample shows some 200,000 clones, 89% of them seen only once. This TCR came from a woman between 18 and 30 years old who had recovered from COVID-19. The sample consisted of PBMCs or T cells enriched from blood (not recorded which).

CDR3 coding DNA: TGTGCCACCAGTGACGAACAGGGAAGCAATCAGCCCCAGCATTTT. Protein sequence: CATSDEQGSNQPQHF. The chain couples TRBV24-1 to TRBJ1-5, with D perhaps matching TRBD1 (6 bases). Trimming pared 4 bases from V and 1 base from J, leaving 10 bases between. The CDR3 runs to 15 residues. Germline lookup yields CDR1 KGHDR and CDR2 SFDVKD.